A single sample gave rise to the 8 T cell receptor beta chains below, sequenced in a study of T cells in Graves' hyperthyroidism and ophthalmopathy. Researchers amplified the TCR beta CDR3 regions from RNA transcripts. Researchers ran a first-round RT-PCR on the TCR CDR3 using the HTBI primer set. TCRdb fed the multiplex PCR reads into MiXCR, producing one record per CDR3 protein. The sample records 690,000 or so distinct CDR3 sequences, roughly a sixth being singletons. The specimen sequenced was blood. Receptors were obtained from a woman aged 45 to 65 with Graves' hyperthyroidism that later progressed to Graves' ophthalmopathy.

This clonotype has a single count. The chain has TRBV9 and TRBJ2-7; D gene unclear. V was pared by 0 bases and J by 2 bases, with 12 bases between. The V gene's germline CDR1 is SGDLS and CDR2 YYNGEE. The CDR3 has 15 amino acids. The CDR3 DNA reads TGTGCCAGCAGCGTAGCTGAAGGGTTGGCCTACGAGCAGTACTTC. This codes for CASSVAEGLAYEQYF.

As DNA, the CDR3 is TGCAGTGCTACCCTAGGGGACAGGGGGCAGCCCCAGCATTTT. Amino acid sequence: CSATLGDRGQPQHF. The chain uses TRBV20-1 and TRBJ1-5, with 11 bases matching TRBD1. This CDR3 is built from 14 residues. The junction had 6 bases not matched to a gene; V was cut back by 4 bases and J by 7 bases. Germline CDR1 is DFQATT and CDR2 is SNEGSKA (reference sequence).

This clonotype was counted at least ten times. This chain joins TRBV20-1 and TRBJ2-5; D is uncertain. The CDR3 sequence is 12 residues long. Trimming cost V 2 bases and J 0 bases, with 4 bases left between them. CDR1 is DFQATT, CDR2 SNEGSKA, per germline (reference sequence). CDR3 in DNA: TGCAGTGCTAGATCCAACCAAGAGACCCAGTACTTC. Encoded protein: CSARSNQETQYF.

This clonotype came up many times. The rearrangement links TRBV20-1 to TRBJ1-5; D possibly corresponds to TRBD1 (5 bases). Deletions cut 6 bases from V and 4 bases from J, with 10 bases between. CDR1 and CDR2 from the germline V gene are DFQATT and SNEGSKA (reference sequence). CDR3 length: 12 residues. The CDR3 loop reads CSAGDSNQPQHF. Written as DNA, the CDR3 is TGCAGTGCCGGAGACAGTAATCAGCCCCAGCATTTT.

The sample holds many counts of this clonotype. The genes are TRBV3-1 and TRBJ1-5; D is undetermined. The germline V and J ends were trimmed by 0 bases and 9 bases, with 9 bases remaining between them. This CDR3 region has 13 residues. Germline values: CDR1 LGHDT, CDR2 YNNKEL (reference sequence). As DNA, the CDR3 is TGTGCCAGCAGCCAAGAGGCCGCCGGGCCCCAGCATTTT. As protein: CASSQEAAGPQHF.

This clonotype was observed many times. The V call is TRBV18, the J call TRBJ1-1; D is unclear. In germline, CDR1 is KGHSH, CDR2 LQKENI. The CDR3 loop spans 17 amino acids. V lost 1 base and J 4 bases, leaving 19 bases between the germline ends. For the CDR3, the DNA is TGTGCCAGCTCACCACTCGCGGCAGGTGGTTCGGGCACTGAAGCTTTCTTT. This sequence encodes CASSPLAAGGSGTEAFF.

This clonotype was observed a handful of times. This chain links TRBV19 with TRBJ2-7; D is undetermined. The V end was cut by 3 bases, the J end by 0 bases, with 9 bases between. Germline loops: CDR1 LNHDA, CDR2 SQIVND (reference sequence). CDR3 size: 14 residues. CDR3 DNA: TGTGCCAGTAGTATCAACCCGGTCTCCTACGAGCAGTACTTC. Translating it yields CASSINPVSYEQYF.

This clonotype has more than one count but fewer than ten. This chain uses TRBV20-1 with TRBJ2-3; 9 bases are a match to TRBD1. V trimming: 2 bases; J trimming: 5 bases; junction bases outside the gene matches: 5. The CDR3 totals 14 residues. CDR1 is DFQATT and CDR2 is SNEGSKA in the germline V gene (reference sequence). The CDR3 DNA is TGCAGTGCTAGAAAAGACAGGGGGTTAGATACGCAGTATTTT. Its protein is CSARKDRGLDTQYF.